Presented here are 21 T cell receptor beta chains from one specimen sequenced in a study of spatial heterogeneity in lung cancer. TCRdb analysed the 5' RACE reads with MiXCR anew, one entry per CDR3 protein. The sample gives over 50,000 distinct CDR3 sequences, roughly 5.9% of which show up once; about 14% is in the top ten. The time point denotes: sample taken at primary tumor resection. The source was PBMCs, collected at surgery. The origin of the receptors is a female donor with early-stage non-small cell lung cancer.

This chain joins TRBV2 and TRBJ2-3; 10 bases fit TRBD2. V lost 4 bases, J lost 3 bases, and 1 base stayed unmatched. The CDR3 has 14 amino acids. Germline assignment: CDR1 SNHLY and CDR2 FYNNEI. Written as DNA, the CDR3 is TGTGCCAGCAGTGCTAGCGGGAGTACAGATACGCAGTATTTT. Protein: CASSASGSTDTQYF.

V is TRBV29-1 and J is TRBJ2-1, with TRBD2 matching 12 bases. The CDR3 length is 15 residues. CDR1 is SQVTM and CDR2 is ANQGSEA in the germline V gene. Germline trimming cut 4 bases from V and 7 bases from J; bases unmatched to any gene: 8. CDR3 DNA sequence: TGCAGCGTTGTACCCCTGACTAGCGGGAGAAATGAGCAGTTCTTC. Its translation is CSVVPLTSGRNEQFF.

This clonotype was counted between two and nine times. The V gene is TRBV28, the J gene TRBJ2-3; maybe TRBD1 (6 bases). The germline V and J ends were trimmed by 4 bases and 1 base, with 12 bases remaining between them. This CDR3 has 15 amino acids. The germline V gene has CDR1 MDHEN and CDR2 SYDVKM. The CDR3 protein is CASSSMGQGTDTQYF. CDR3 DNA: TGTGCCAGCAGTTCGATGGGACAAGGCACAGATACGCAGTATTTT. The full variable domain, with the rest looked up from reference TRBV28 and TRBJ2-3, is DVKVTQSSRYLVKRTGEKVFLECVQDMDHENMFWYRQDPGLGLRLIYFSYDVKMKEKGDIPEGYSVSREKKERFSLILESASTNQTSMYLCASSSMGQGTDTQYFGPGTRLTVL.

This clonotype came up many times. The chain uses TRBV3-1 and TRBJ1-5; 8 nucleotides agree with TRBD1. V trimming: 4 bases; J trimming: 1 base; junction bases outside the gene matches: 12. The CDR3 length is 18 residues. Germline V lookup: CDR1 LGHDT, CDR2 YNNKEL (reference sequence). The CDR3 is CASSLAPLTGASNQPQHF. The CDR3 nucleotides are TGTGCCAGCAGCCTCGCCCCTCTGACAGGGGCAAGCAATCAGCCCCAGCATTTT. The variable domain in full, with the rest retrieved from reference TRBV3-1 and TRBJ1-5, is DTAVSQTPKYLVTQMGNDKSIKCEQNLGHDTMYWYKQDSKKFLKIMFSYNNKELIINETVPNRFSPKSPDKAHLNLHINSLELGDSAVYFCASSLAPLTGASNQPQHFGDGTRLSIL.

This clonotype showed up many times. The genes are TRBV6-5 and TRBJ2-5; 7 bases map to TRBD1. With V trimmed by 0 bases and J by 4 bases, 5 bases remained unmatched. Per germline, CDR1 MNHEY and CDR2 SVGAGI. CDR3 size: 15 residues. CDR3 sequence: CASSYSWSGGETQYF. The CDR3 DNA reads as TGTGCCAGCAGTTACTCGTGGTCAGGGGGAGAGACCCAGTACTTC.

A note on this clonotype: Just one base apart from a much larger clone, this may be a read error. The chain couples TRBV29-1 to TRBJ2-1; TRBD2 aligns across 7 bases. This CDR3 is built from 14 residues. V shed 4 bases and J 3 bases; nucleotides not matched to a gene: 6. CDR1 is SQVTM and CDR2 is ANQGSEA in the germline V gene. This CDR3 is CSVGSGNYYNEQFF. The CDR3 DNA is TGCAGCGTTGGGAGCGGGAATTACTACAATGAGCAGTTCTTC.

This clonotype has just a few counts. The chain links TRBV5-1 to TRBJ2-1, with D unclear. The length of the CDR3 is 16 residues. Germline values: CDR1 SGHRS, CDR2 YFSETQ. V was clipped by 0 bases and J by 0 bases, with 10 bases between them. The CDR3 DNA reads TGCGCCAGCAGCTTGGCCCCGGGTAGCTCCTACAATGAGCAGTTCTTC. Translating gives CASSLAPGSSYNEQFF.

In its sample, this clonotype was seen a few times. This rearrangement joins TRBV14 to TRBJ2-3, with 9 positions matching TRBD1. V dropped 2 bases and J dropped 2; count of bases not matched to a gene: 5. The CDR3 length is 16 residues. The germline V gene has CDR1 SGHDN and CDR2 FVKESK. CDR3 sequence reads: CASSQTRDRVTDTQYF. The DNA for the CDR3 is TGTGCCAGCAGCCAAACCCGGGACAGGGTCACAGATACGCAGTATTTT.

Ten or more counts support this clonotype. The V gene is TRBV2, the J gene TRBJ2-5; 10 bases are shared with TRBD1. The V and J ends lost 5 bases and 2 bases, in that order; junction bases with no gene match: 8. The germline V gene has CDR1 SNHLY and CDR2 FYNNEI. This CDR3 contains 16 residues. The CDR3 loop reads CASSPGDRGGQETQYF. The CDR3, as DNA: TGTGCCAGCAGTCCCGGGGACAGGGGAGGGCAAGAGACCCAGTACTTC.

The V gene is TRBV7-6, the J gene TRBJ2-1; D gene unclear. Germline lookup yields CDR1 SGHVS and CDR2 FNYEAQ. The CDR3 loop spans 10 amino acids. Trimming shortened V by 8 bases and J by 8 bases, and 7 bases separated the two germline ends. The CDR3 nucleotides are TGTGCCAGCTACAACGATGAGCAGTTCTTC. Protein product: CASYNDEQFF. The variable domain in full, with the rest retrieved from reference TRBV7-6 and TRBJ2-1, is GAGVSQSPRYKVTKRGQDVALRCDPISGHVSLYWYRQALGQGPEFLTYFNYEAQQDKSGLPNDRFSAERPEGSISTLTIQRTEQRDSAMYRCASYNDEQFFGPGTRLTVL.

This clonotype was recorded at least ten times. The chain employs TRBV18 and TRBJ2-7, with 9 bases matching TRBD2. The V gene end was trimmed by 3 bases and the J gene end by 2 bases; junction bases not matched to a gene: 2. The CDR3 runs 14 residues. Looked up from germline, CDR1 is KGHSH and CDR2 is LQKENI. As DNA, the CDR3 is TGTGCCAGCTCACCGACTAGCGGTCCCTACGAGCAGTACTTC. Protein: CASSPTSGPYEQYF.

This clonotype showed up many times. This chain uses TRBV2 with TRBJ2-1; the match to TRBD2 covers 9 bases. After removal of 7 bases from V and 5 bases from J, the junction contained 15 bases not matched to a gene. The CDR3 is 17 amino acids. Per germline, CDR1 SNHLY and CDR2 FYNNEI. CDR3 nucleotide sequence: TGTGCCAGCACTTGGGGGACTCGCGGGAGGGCTGACAATGAGCAGTTCTTC. This codes for CASTWGTRGRADNEQFF.

This clonotype appeared many times. This chain joins TRBV12-3 or TRBV12-4 and TRBJ1-6, with D perhaps TRBD1 (6 bases). CDR3 length: 14 amino acids. The V end was cut by 7 bases, the J end by 6 bases, with 13 bases between. The CDR3 coding sequence is TGTGCCAGCACCCCCAGGGGTGGTAATTCACCCCTCCACTTT. Translated, it gives CASTPRGGNSPLHF.

The CDR3, as DNA: TGTGCCATCAGTGAGCCCACCGGGACAGGGGAAGAGACCCAGTACTTC. This translates into CAISEPTGTGEETQYF. The V and J genes are TRBV10-3 and TRBJ2-5, with 10 bases aligning to TRBD1. CDR3 length equals 16 residues. With V trimmed by 2 bases and J by 3 bases, 6 bases remained unmatched. CDR1 and CDR2 (germline): ENHRY, SYGVKD.

This clonotype was recorded at least ten times. The chain combines TRBV28 with TRBJ2-1; 9 bases are shared with TRBD2. The CDR3 contains 14 residues. Trimming at V came to 4 bases and at J to 7 bases, leaving 5 bases not matched to a gene. Looked up from germline, CDR1 is MDHEN and CDR2 is SYDVKM. CDR3 sequence (DNA): TGTGCCAGCAGTTATAGCGGGAGCAAGAATGAGCAGTTCTTC. Translated: CASSYSGSKNEQFF.

There are many counts of this clonotype. This chain joins TRBV12-3 or TRBV12-4 and TRBJ2-6; weak D call: TRBD1 (5 bases). The CDR3 extends over 16 amino acids. Trimming took off 5 bases at V and 2 bases at J, with 13 bases between the two ends. Here the CDR3 DNA reads TGTGCCAGCAGTCCCTCCAGGGCGGCTGGGGCCAACGTCCTGACTTTC. This gives the protein CASSPSRAAGANVLTF.

This clonotype was observed many times. The chain employs TRBV24-1 and TRBJ2-1; maybe TRBD1 (6 bases). The CDR3 is 17 amino acids. CDR1 KGHDR and CDR2 SFDVKD come from the germline V gene. V lost 4 bases to trimming and J lost 0 bases, with 15 bases between them. The CDR3 region is CATSDPETGTSYNEQFF. CDR3 nucleotides: TGTGCCACCAGTGACCCCGAGACAGGCACCTCCTACAATGAGCAGTTCTTC.

This clonotype was detected many times. The CDR3 spells CSARAWGQNTEAFF. For the CDR3, the DNA is TGCAGTGCTAGAGCCTGGGGACAGAACACTGAAGCTTTCTTT. J is TRBJ1-1 and V is TRBV20-1; tentatively, D is TRBD1 (6 bases). In germline, CDR1 is DFQATT, CDR2 SNEGSKA (reference sequence). V lost 1 base and J 1 base, leaving 10 bases between the germline ends. The CDR3 consists of 14 residues.

This clonotype was counted at least ten times. The chain employs TRBV27 and TRBJ2-5; no definite D call. V was pared by 8 bases and J by 5 bases, with 12 bases between. The CDR3 runs to 12 residues. Looked up from germline, CDR1 is MNHEY and CDR2 is SMNVEV (reference sequence). In DNA, the CDR3 is TGTGCCAGCTCTCCGACCGGGGAGACCCAGTACTTC. It specifies CASSPTGETQYF.

This clonotype was counted many times. This rearrangement joins TRBV28 to TRBJ1-4; maybe TRBD1 (5 bases). V lost 3 bases and J lost 8, with 7 bases in between. CDR3 size: 12 residues. Germline V gene data show CDR1 as MDHEN and CDR2 as SYDVKM. CDR3 nucleotides: TGTGCCAGCAGTTTCGGACAAGAAAAACTGTTTTTT. Translation: CASSFGQEKLFF.

This clonotype came up many times. The J gene is TRBJ1-6, the V gene TRBV20-1; D is undetermined. V lost 0 bases to trimming and J lost 10 bases, with 19 bases between them. The CDR3 extends over 16 amino acids. Germline V gives CDR1 DFQATT, CDR2 SNEGSKA (reference sequence). The CDR3: CSARERRAEGRSPLHF. The CDR3 nucleotides are TGCAGTGCTAGAGAACGCCGGGCGGAAGGACGCTCACCCCTCCACTTT.